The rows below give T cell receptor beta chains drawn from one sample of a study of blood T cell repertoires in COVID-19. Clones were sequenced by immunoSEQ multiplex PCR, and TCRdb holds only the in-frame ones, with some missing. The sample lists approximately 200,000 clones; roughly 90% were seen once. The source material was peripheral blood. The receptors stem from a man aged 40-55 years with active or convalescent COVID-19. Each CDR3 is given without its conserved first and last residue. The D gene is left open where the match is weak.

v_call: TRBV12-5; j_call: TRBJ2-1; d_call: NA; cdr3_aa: ASGLATEPNSYNEQF
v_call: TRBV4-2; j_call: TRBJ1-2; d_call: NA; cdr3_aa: ASSQGSQYGYT
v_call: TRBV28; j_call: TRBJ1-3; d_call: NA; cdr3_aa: ASSLFRAPSGNTIY
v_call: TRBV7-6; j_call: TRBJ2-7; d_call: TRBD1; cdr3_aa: ASSLMGQGQNEQY
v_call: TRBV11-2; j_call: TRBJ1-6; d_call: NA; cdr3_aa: ASRPTGSFNSPLH
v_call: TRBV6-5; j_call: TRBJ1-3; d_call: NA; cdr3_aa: ASSYSGGSNTIY
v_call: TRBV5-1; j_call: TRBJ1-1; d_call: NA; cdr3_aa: ASSPGGGRLTEAF
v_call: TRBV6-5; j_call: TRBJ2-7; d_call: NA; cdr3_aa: ASSYSDKFYEQY
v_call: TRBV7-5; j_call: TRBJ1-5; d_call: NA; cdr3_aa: VRSLGTGDSNQPQH
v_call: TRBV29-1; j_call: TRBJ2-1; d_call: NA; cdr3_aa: SVDGIATANSYNEQF
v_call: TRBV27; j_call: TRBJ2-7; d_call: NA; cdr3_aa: ASSLQNKPYEQY
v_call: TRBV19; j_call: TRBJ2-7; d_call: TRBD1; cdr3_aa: ASSLRTGSNSYEQY
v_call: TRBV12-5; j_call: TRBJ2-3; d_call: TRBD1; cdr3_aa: ASGLVLGQASTDTQY
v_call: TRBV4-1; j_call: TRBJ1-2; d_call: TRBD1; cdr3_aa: ASSQRGQVPIGYT
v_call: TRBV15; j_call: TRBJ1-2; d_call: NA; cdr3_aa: ATSSGRAGVYGYT
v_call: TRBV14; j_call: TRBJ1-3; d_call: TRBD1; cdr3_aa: ASSQRQGAGNTIY
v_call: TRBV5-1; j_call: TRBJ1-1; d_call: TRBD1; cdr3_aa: ASSLSDRGQTEAF
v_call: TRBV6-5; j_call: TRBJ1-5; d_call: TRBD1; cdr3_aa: ASRWDRDGQPQH
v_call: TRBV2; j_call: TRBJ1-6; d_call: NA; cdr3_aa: ASSSQGSSYNSPLH
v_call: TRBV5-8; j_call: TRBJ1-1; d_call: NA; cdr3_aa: ASRVRTEAF
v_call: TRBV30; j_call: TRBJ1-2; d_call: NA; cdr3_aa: AWSAKGLNYGYT
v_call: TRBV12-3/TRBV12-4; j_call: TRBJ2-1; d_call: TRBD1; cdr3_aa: ASRTGFYNEQF
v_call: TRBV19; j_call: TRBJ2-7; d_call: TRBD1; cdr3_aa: ASSEGATYEQY
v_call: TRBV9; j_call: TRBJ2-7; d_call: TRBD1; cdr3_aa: ASSADGTGVSSYEQY
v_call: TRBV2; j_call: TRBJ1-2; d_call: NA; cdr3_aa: ASSPGILYGYT